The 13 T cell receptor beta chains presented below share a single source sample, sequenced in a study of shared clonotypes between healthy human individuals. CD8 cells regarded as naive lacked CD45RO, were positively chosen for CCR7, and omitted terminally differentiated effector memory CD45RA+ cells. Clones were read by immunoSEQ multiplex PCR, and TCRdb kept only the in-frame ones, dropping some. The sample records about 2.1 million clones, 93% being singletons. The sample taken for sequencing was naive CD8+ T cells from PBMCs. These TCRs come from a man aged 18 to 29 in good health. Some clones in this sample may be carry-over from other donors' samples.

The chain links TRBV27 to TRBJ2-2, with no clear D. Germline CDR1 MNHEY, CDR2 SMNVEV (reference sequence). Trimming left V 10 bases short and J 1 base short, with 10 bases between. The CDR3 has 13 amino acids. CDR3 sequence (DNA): TGTGCCACTCGTTCCAGGAACACCGGGGAGCTGTTTTTT. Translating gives CATRSRNTGELFF.

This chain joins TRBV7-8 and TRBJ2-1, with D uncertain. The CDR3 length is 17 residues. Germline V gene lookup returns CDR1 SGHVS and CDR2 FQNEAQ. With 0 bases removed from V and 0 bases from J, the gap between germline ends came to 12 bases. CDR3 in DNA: TGTGCCAGCAGCTTAGCGGCTCTCGGTTACTCCTACAATGAGCAGTTCTTC. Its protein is CASSLAALGYSYNEQFF.

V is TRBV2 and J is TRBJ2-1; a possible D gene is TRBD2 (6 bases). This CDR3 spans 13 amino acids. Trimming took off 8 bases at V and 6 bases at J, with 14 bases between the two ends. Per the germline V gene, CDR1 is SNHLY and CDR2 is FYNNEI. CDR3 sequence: CASAGPGTNEQFF. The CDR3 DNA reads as TGTGCCAGCGCGGGGCCAGGTACCAATGAGCAGTTCTTC.

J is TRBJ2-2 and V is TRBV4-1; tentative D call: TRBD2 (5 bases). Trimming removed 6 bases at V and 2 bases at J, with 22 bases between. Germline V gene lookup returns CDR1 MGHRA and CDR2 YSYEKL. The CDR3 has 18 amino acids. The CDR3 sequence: CASRTVGGSSANTGELFF. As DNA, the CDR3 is TGCGCCAGCAGAACCGTCGGAGGTTCCAGCGCTAACACCGGGGAGCTGTTTTTT.

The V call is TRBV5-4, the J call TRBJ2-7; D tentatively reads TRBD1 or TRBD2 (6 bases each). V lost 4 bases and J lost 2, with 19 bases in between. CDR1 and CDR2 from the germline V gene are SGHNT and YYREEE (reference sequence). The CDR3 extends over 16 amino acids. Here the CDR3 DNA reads TGTGCCAGCAGCCTGGGGGGCGGTGCTTATACCTACGAGCAGTACTTC. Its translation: CASSLGGGAYTYEQYF.

The CDR3 DNA is TGTGCCAGCAGTTACGGGACTAGCGCCCCCGGGGAGCTGTTTTTT. Protein sequence: CASSYGTSAPGELFF. This rearrangement joins TRBV6-6 to TRBJ2-2; 10 bases align to TRBD2. The length of the CDR3 is 15 residues. Losses at the gene ends were 2 bases for V and 6 bases for J; bases not matched to a gene: 3. Germline V gene lookup returns CDR1 MNHNY and CDR2 SVGAGI (reference sequence).

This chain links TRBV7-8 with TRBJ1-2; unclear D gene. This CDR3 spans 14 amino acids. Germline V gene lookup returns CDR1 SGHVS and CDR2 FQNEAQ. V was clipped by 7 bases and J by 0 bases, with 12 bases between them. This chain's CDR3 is CASTPGETNYGYTF. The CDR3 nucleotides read TGTGCCAGCACCCCGGGCGAGACTAACTATGGCTACACCTTC.

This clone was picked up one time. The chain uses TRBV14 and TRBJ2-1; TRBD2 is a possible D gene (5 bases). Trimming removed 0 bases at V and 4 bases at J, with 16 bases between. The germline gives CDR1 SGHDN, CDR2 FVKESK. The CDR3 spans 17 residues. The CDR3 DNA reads TGTGCCAGCAGCCAAGAATCGAGGGCAGGCTCTTACAATGAGCAGTTCTTC. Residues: CASSQESRAGSYNEQFF.

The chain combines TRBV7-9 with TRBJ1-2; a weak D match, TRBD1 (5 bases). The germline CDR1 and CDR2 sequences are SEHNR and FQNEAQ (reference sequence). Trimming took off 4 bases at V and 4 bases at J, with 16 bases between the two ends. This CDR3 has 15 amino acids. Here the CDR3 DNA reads TGTGCCAGCAGCTCACCAGGGCAGGGATCCTATGGCTACACCTTC. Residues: CASSSPGQGSYGYTF.

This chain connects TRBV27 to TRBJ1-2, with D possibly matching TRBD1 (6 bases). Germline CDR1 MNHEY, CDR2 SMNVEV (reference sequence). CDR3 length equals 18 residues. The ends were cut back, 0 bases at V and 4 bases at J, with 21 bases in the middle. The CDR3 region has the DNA TGTGCCAGCAGTTTATCGGGGGCTACCCAGTGGGGTTTCTATGGCTACACCTTC. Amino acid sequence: CASSLSGATQWGFYGYTF.

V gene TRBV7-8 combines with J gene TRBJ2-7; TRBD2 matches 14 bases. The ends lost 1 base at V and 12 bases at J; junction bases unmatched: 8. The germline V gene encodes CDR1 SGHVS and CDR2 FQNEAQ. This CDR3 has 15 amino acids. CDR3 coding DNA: TGTGCCAGCAGCTTAGTAAGACTAGCGGGAGGGGAAGTGTACTTC. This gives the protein CASSLVRLAGGEVYF.

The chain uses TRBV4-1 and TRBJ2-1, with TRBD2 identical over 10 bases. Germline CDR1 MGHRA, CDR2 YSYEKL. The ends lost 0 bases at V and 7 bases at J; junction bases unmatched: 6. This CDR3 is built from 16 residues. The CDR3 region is CASSQDIAGGVNEQFF. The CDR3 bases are TGCGCCAGCAGCCAAGATATAGCGGGAGGTGTGAATGAGCAGTTCTTC.

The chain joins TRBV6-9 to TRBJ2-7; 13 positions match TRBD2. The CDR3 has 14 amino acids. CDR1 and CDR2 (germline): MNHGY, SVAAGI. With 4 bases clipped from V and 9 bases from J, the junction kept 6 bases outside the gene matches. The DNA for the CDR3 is TGTGCCAGCAGTTCAGGACTAGCGGGAGTCCTGCAGTACTTC. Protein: CASSSGLAGVLQYF.